This T cell receptor (beta chain) came from a study of somatic mutations in cytotoxic T cells in rheumatoid arthritis. Study-wide context: Before any treatment began, about 30 ml EDTA peripheral blood was collected from patients right after diagnosis. Several of the V beta antibody-stained T-cell populations were flow-sorted at nearly 100% purity; V beta1+ cells were among them and were sequenced for TCRB.

Profiling relied on immunoSEQ multiplex PCR, and the TCRdb table lists in-frame clones only, not all of them. The data show approximately 13,000 clones, with roughly 72% seen just once and 25% to 30% held by the top ten. Germline CDR1 and CDR2: SGHNT and YENEEA. V lost 1 base to trimming and J lost 0 bases, with 10 bases between them. The CDR3 consists of 16 residues. A single count supports this clone. The rearrangement joins TRBV11-3 to TRBJ2-1, with no clear D. The material sequenced was CD8+ T cells sorted from blood. The source of this sequence is an adult with rheumatoid arthritis. CDR3 region: CASSLVPANSYNEQFF. Written as DNA, the CDR3 is TGTGCCAGCAGCTTAGTCCCGGCAAACTCCTACAATGAGCAGTTCTTC.